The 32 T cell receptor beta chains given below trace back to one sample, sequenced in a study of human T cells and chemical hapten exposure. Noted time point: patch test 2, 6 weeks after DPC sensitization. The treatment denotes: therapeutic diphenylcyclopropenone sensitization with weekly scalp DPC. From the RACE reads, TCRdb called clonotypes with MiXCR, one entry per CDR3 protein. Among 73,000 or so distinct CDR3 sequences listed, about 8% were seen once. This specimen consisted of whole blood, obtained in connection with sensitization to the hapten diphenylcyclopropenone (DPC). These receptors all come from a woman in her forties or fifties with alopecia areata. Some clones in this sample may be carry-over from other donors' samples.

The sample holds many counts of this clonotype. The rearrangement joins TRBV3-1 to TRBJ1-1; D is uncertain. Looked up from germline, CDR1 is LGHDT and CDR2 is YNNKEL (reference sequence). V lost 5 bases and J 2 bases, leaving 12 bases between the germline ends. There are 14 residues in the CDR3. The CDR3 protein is CASSLIAPNTEAFF. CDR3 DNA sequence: TGTGCCAGCAGCTTAATTGCCCCAAACACTGAAGCTTTCTTT.

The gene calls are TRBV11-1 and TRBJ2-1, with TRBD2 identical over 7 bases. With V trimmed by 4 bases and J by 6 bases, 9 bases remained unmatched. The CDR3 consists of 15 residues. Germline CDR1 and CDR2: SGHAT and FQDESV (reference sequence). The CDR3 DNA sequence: TGTGCCAGCAGCTCCTGGGCGGGAGACCCCAATGAGCAGTTCTTC. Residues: CASSSWAGDPNEQFF.

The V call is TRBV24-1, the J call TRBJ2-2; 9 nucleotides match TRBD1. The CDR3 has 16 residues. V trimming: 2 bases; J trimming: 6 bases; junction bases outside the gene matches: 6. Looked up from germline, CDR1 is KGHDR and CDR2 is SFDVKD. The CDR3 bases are TGTGCCACCAGTGATTCCGGGACAGGGTTTCCCGGGGAGCTGTTTTTT. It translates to CATSDSGTGFPGELFF.

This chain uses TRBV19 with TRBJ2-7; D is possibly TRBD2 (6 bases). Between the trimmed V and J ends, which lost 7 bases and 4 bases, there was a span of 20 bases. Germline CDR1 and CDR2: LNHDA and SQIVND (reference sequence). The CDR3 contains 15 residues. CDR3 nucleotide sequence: TGTGCCAGTACCCCGGGACGGAGGAGGGGTTACGAGCAGTACTTC. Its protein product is CASTPGRRRGYEQYF. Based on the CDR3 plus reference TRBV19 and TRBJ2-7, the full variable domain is DGGITQSPKYLFRKEGQNVTLSCEQNLNHDAMYWYRQDPGQGLRLIYYSQIVNDFQKGDIAEGYSVSREKKESFPLTVTSAQKNPTAFYLCASTPGRRRGYEQYFGPGTRLTVT.

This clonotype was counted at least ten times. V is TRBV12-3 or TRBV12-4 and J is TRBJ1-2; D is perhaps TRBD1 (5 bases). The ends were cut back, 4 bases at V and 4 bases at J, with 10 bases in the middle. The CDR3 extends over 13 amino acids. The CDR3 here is CASSSQGFYGYTF. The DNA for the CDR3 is TGTGCCAGCAGTTCCCAGGGATTCTATGGCTACACCTTC.

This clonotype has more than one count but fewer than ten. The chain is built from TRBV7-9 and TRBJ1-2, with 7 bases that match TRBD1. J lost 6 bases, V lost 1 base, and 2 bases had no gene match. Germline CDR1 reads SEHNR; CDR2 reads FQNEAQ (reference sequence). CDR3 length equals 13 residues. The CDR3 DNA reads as TGTGCCAGCAGCTTAGAGACAGGGAATGGCTACACCTTC. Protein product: CASSLETGNGYTF.

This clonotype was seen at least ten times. The CDR3, as DNA: TGTGCCAGCAGTTTAGACAGGGGTACAGATACGCAGTATTTT. Its protein product is CASSLDRGTDTQYF. The chain has TRBV12-3 or TRBV12-4 and TRBJ2-3; 7 bases are a match to TRBD1. The CDR3 is made up of 14 amino acids. After removal of 1 base from V and 3 bases from J, the junction contained 1 base not matched to a gene.

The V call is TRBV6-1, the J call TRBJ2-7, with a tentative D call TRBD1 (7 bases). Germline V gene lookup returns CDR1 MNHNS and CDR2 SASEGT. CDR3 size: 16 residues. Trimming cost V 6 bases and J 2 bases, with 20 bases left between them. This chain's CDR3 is CASSPGGQEGTYEQYF. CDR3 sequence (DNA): TGTGCCAGCAGCCCAGGAGGACAGGAGGGAACCTACGAGCAGTACTTC.

In nucleotides, the CDR3 is TGCAGTGCGAATCCCGGGACTCACAATCAGCCCCAGCATTTT. Encoded protein: CSANPGTHNQPQHF. The chain links TRBV20-1 to TRBJ1-5; D possibly corresponds to TRBD1 (5 bases). V was cut by 6 bases and J by 3 bases, with 15 bases left in between. CDR3 length: 14 amino acids. Per the germline V gene, CDR1 is DFQATT and CDR2 is SNEGSKA (reference sequence).

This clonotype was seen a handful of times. CDR3 nucleotide sequence: TGTGCCAGCAGCCAAGACAGGGGAAGGGGCAATCAGCCCCAGCATTTT. Protein: CASSQDRGRGNQPQHF. The rearrangement uses TRBV14 and TRBJ1-5, with D possibly matching TRBD1 (6 bases). There are 16 residues in the CDR3. CDR1 and CDR2 (germline): SGHDN, FVKESK. V lost 0 bases, J lost 2 bases, and 11 bases lay in between.

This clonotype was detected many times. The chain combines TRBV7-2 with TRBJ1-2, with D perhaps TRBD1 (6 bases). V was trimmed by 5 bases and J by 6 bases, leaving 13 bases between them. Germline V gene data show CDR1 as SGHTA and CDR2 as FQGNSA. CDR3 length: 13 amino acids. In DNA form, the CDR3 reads TGTGCCAGCAGCCACGACAGGATTAATGGCTACACCTTC. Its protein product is CASSHDRINGYTF.

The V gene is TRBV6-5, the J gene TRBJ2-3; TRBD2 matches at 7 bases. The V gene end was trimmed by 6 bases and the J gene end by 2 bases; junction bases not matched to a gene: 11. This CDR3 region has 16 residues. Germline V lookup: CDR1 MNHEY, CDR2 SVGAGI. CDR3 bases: TGTGCCAGCAGCCTCGATTGGGGGGGATCCACAGATACGCAGTATTTT. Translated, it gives CASSLDWGGSTDTQYF.

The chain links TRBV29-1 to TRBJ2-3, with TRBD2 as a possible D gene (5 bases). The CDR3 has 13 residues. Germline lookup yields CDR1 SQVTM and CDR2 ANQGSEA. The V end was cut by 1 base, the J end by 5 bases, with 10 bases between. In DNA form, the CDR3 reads TGCAGCGTTGAAGTTCCCGGGATAGATACGCAGTATTTT. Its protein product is CSVEVPGIDTQYF.

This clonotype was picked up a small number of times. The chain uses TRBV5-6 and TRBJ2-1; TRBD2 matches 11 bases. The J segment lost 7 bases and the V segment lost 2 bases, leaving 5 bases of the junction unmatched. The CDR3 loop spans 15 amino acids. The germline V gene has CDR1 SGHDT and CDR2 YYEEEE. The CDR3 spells CASSLFTSGGNEQFF. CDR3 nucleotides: TGTGCCAGCAGCTTATTCACTAGCGGGGGTAATGAGCAGTTCTTC.

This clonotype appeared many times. The CDR3 spells CASSRENTEAFF. CDR3 DNA sequence: TGTGCCAGCTCAAGGGAGAACACTGAAGCTTTCTTT. This chain joins TRBV18 and TRBJ1-1, with unresolved D. Looked up from germline, CDR1 is KGHSH and CDR2 is LQKENI. V was clipped by 5 bases and J by 1 base, with 5 bases between them. CDR3 length equals 12 residues.

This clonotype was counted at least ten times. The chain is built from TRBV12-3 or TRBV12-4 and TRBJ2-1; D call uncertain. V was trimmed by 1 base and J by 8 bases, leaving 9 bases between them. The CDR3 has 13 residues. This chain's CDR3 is CASSLVSSHEQFF. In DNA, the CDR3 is TGTGCCAGCAGTTTAGTTAGTTCCCATGAGCAGTTCTTC.

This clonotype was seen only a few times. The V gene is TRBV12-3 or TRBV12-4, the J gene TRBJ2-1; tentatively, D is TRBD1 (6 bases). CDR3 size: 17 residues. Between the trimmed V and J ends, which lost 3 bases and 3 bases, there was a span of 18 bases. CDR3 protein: CASSFPEGTKNYNEQFF. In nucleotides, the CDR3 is TGTGCCAGCAGTTTCCCCGAGGGGACAAAGAACTACAATGAGCAGTTCTTC.

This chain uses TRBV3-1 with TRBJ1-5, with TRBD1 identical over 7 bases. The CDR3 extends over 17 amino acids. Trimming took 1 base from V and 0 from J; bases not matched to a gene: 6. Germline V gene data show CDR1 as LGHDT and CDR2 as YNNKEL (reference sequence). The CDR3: CASSQGGTAYSNQPQHF. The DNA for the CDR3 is TGTGCCAGCAGCCAAGGCGGGACAGCTTATAGCAATCAGCCCCAGCATTTT.

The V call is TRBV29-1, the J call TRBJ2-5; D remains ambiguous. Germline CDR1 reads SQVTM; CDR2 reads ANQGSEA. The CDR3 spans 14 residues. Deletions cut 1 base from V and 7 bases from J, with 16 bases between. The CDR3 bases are TGCAGCGTTGAAGCCATCCGTCAGGAAGGGACCCAGTACTTC. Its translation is CSVEAIRQEGTQYF.

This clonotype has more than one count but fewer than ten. CDR3: CASSHTREGIQYF. CDR3 nucleotides: TGTGCCAGCAGCCACACCCGTGAGGGCATTCAGTACTTC. The chain joins TRBV3-1 to TRBJ2-4, with a possible D match to TRBD2 (5 bases). The CDR3 spans 13 residues. Trimming removed 3 bases from V and 9 bases from J, with 12 bases in between. Germline CDR1 is LGHDT and CDR2 is YNNKEL (reference sequence).

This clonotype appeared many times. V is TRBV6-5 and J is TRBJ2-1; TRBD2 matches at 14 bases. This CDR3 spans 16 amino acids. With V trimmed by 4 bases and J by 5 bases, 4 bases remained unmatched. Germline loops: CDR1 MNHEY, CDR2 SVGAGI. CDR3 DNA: TGTGCCAGCAGTTCTCGGACTAGCGGGAGGAACAATGAGCAGTTCTTC. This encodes CASSSRTSGRNNEQFF.

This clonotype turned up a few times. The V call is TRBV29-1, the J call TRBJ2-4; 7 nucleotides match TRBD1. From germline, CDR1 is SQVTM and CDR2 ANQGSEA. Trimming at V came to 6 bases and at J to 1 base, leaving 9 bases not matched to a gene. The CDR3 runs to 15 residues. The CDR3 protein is CSVHARGMAKNIQYF. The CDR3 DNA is TGCAGCGTCCATGCCAGGGGGATGGCCAAAAACATTCAGTACTTC.

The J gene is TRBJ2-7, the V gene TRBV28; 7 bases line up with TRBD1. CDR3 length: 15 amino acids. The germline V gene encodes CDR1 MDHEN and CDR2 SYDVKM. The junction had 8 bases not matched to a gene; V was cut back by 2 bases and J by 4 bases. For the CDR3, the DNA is TGTGCCAGCAGTTTACTTGACAGGGCTGCGTACGAGCAGTACTTC. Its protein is CASSLLDRAAYEQYF.

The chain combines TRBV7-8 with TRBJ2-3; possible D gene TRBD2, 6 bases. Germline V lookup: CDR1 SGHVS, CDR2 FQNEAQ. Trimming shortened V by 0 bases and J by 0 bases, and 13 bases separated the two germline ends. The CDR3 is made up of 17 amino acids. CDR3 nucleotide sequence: TGTGCCAGCAGCTTAGCCGTACTTGCGGGAAGCACAGATACGCAGTATTTT. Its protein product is CASSLAVLAGSTDTQYF.

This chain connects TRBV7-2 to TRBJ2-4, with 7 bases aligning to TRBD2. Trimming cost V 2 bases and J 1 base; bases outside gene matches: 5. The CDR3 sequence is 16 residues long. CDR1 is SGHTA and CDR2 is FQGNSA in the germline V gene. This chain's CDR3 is CASSLMAGAAKNIQYF. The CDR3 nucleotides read TGTGCCAGCAGCTTAATGGCGGGAGCTGCCAAAAACATTCAGTACTTC.

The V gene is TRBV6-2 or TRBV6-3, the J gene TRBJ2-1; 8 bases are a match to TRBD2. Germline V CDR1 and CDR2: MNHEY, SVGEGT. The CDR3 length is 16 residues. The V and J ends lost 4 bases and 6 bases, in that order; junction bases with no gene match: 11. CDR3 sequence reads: CASSSPIRTSSNEQFF. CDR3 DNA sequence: TGTGCCAGCAGTTCGCCAATTCGGACTAGCAGCAATGAGCAGTTCTTC.

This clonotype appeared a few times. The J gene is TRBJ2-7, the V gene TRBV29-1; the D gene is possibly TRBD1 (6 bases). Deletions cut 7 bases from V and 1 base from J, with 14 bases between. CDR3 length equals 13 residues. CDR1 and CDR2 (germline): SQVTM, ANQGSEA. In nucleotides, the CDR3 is TGCAGCGCCCAAGTGGACAGTTCCTACGAGCAGTACTTC. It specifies CSAQVDSSYEQYF.

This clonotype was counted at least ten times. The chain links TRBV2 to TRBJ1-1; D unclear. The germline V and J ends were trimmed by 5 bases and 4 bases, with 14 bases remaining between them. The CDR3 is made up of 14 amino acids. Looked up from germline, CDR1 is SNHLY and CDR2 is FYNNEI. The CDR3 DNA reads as TGTGCCAGCAGTCCAGGTACTATGACCACTGAAGCTTTCTTT. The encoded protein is CASSPGTMTTEAFF.

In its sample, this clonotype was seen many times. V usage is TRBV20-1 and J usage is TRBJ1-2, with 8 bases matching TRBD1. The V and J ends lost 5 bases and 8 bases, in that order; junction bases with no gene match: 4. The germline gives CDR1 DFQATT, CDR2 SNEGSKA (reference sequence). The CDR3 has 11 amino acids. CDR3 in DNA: TGCAGTGCTTGGAGACAGGGGGGCTACACCTTC. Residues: CSAWRQGGYTF.

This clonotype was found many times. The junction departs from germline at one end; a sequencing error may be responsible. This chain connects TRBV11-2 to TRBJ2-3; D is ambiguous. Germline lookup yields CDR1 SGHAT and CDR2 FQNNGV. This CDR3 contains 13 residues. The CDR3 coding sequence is TGCGCCAGCAGCTTGGAGTGGGCAGATACGCAGTATTTT. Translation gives CASSLEWADTQYF.

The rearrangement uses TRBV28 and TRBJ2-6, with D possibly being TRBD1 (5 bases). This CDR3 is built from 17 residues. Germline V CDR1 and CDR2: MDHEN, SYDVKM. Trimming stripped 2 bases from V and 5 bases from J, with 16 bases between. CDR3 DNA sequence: TGTGCCAGCAGTTTAATGTCAAAGGGGTCCTGGGCCAACGTCCTGACTTTC. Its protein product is CASSLMSKGSWANVLTF.

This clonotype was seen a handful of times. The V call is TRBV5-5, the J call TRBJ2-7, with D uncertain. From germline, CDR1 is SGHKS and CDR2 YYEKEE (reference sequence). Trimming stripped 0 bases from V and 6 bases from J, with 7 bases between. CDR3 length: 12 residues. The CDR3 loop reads CASSLVGVEQYF. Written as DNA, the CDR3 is TGTGCCAGCAGCTTGGTAGGAGTCGAGCAGTACTTC.